This T cell receptor (beta chain) is from a study of identical twins. Study findings and constraints: While abundant cord blood beta clonotypes carried fewer insertions, memory repertoires showed no such pattern.

This clonotype has just a few counts. No antigen is known for it. Template switching introduced a universal primer site, and the cDNA bore unique molecular identifiers. MiXCR was run by TCRdb on the 5' RACE reads, yielding one entry per CDR3 protein. The sample has around 250,000 distinct CDR3 sequences; roughly 13% are singletons. This CDR3 is built from 15 residues. Per the germline V gene, CDR1 is DFQATT and CDR2 is SNEGSKA (reference sequence). J was trimmed by 9 bases and V by 6 bases; bases with no gene match: 12. This sample also appeared in a second study, on yellow fever vaccine responses in identical twins.

The chain recombines TRBV20-1 with TRBJ2-3, with TRBD2 identical over 13 bases. The sequenced sample consisted of memory (CD45RO+) T cells sorted from blood. The receptor's source is a young woman in good health. CDR3 in DNA: TGCAGTGCACGGACTAGCGGGAGCCCTATGGGGACGCAGTATTTT. This codes for CSARTSGSPMGTQYF.